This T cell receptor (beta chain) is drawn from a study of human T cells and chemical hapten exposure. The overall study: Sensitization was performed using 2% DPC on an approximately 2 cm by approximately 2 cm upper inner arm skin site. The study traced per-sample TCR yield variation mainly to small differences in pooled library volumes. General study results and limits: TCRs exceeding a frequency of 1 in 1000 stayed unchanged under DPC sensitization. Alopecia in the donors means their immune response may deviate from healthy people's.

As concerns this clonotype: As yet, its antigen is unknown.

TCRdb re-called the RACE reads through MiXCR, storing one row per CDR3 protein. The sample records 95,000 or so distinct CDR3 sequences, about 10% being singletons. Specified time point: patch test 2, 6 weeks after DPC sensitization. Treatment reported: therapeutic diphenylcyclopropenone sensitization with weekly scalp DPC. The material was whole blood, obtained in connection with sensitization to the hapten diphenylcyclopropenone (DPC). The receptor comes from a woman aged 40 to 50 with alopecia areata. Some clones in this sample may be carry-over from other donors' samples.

CDR3 residues: CASSSSPGQGTDTQYF. Written as DNA, the CDR3 is TGTGCCAGCAGTTCTTCTCCGGGACAGGGCACAGATACGCAGTATTTT. This chain connects TRBV12-3 or TRBV12-4 to TRBJ2-3; 8 bases map to TRBD1. The CDR3 is made up of 16 amino acids. The J segment lost 1 base and the V segment lost 4 bases, leaving 7 bases of the junction unmatched.